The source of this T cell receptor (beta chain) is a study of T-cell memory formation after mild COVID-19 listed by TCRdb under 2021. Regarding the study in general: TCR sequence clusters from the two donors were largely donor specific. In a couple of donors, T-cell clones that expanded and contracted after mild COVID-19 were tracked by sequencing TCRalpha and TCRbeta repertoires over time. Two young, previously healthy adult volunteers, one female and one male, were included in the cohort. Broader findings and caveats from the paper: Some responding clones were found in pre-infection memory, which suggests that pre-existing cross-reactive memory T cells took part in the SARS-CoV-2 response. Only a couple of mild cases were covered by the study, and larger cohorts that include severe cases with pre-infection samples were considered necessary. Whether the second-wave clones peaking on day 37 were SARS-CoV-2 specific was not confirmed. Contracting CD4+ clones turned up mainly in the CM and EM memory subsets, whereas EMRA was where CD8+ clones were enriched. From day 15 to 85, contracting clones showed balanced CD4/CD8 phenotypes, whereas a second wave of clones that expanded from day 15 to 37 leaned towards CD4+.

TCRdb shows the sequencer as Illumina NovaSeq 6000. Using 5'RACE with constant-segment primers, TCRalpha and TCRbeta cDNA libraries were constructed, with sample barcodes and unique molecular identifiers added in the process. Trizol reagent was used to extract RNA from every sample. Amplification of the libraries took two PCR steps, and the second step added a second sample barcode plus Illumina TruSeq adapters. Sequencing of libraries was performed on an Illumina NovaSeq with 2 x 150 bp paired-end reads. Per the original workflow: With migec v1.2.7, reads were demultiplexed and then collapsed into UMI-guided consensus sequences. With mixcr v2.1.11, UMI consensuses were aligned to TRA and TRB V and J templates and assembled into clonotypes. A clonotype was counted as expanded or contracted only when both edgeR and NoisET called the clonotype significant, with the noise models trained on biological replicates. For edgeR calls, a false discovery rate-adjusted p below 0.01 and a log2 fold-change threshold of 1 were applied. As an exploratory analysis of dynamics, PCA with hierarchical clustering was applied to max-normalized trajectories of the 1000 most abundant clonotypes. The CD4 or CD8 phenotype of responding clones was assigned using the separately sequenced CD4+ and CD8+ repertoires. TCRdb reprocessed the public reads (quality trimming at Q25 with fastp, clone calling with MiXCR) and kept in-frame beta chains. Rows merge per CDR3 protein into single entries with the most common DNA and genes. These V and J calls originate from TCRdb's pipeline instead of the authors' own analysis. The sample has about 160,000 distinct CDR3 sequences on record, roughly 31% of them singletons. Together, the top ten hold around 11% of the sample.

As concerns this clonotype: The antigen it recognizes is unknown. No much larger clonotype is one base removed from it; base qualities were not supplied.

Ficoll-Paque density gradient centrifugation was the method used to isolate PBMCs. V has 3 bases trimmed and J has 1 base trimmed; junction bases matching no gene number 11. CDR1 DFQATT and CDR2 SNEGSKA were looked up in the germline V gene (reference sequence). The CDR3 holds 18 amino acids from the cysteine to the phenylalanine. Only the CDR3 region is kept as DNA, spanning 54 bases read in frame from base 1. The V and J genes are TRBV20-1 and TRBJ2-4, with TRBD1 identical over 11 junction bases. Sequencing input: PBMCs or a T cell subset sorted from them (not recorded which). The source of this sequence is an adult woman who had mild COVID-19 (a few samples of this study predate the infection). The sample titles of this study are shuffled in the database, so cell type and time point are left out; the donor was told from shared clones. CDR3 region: CSARADRGPAVAKNIQYF. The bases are TGCAGTGCTAGGGCGGACAGGGGGCCGGCGGTGGCCAAAAACATTCAGTACTTC.